Following are 8 T cell receptor beta chains from one sample sequenced in a study of blood T cell repertoires in COVID-19. Assay used: immunoSEQ multiplex PCR; TCRdb lists only in-frame clones, some missing. The sample has 250,000 to 300,000 clones, approximately 79% seen once. The sequenced material came from PBMCs or T cells enriched from blood (not recorded which). The receptors come from a man aged 25 to 40 with acute COVID-19.

The V and J genes are TRBV2 and TRBJ1-1; D unresolved. Germline V gene sequence: CDR1 SNHLY, CDR2 FYNNEI. The CDR3 contains 15 residues. Deletions cut 4 bases from V and 0 bases from J, with 12 bases between. CDR3 DNA: TGTGCCAGCAGTGTAGACCGTAGCGTGAACACTGAAGCTTTCTTT. This codes for CASSVDRSVNTEAFF. Together with reference TRBV2 and TRBJ1-1, the CDR3 gives the full variable domain: EPEVTQTPSHQVTQMGQEVILRCVPISNHLYFYWYRQILGQKVEFLVSFYNNEISEKSEIFDDQFSVERPDGSNFTLKIRSTKLEDSAMYFCASSVDRSVNTEAFFGQGTRLTVV.

V usage is TRBV6-5 and J usage is TRBJ2-3; TRBD2 agrees at 8 bases. With V trimmed by 6 bases and J by 4 bases, 6 bases remained unmatched. The CDR3 covers 14 residues. Germline V gives CDR1 MNHEY, CDR2 SVGAGI. The CDR3 protein is CASRDPGLADTQYF. CDR3 nucleotides: TGTGCCAGCAGGGACCCGGGACTAGCAGATACGCAGTATTTT.

In DNA, the CDR3 is TGCGCCAGCAGCCCCCACACAACGGGAGAGAGGGTTAGCACAGATACGCAGTATTTT. Its translation: CASSPHTTGERVSTDTQYF. This chain links TRBV4-3 with TRBJ2-3; maybe TRBD2 (6 bases). This CDR3 comprises 19 residues. The ends were cut back, 4 bases at V and 0 bases at J, with 23 bases in the middle. Germline CDR1 and CDR2: LGHNA and YSLEER.

This rearrangement joins TRBV2 to TRBJ1-1, with 7 bases lining up with TRBD1. Germline CDR1 and CDR2: SNHLY and FYNNEI. Losses at the gene ends were 3 bases for V and 6 bases for J; bases not matched to a gene: 1. The CDR3 loop spans 12 amino acids. CDR3 bases: TGTGCCAGCAGTGAGCAGGGGGCTGAAGCTTTCTTT. Protein: CASSEQGAEAFF.

CDR3 loop: CATSDPGTGDTGELFF. As DNA, the CDR3 is TGTGCCACCAGTGATCCCGGGACAGGGGACACCGGGGAGCTGTTTTTT. J is TRBJ2-2 and V is TRBV24-1; TRBD1 aligns across 10 bases. The CDR3 loop spans 16 amino acids. Germline assignment: CDR1 KGHDR and CDR2 SFDVKD. J lost 3 bases, V lost 3 bases, and 3 bases had no gene match.

V and J are TRBV19 and TRBJ1-2; D might be TRBD1 (6 bases). V was pared by 6 bases and J by 4 bases, with 9 bases between. The germline V gene encodes CDR1 LNHDA and CDR2 SQIVND (reference sequence). This CDR3 is built from 12 residues. CDR3 region: CASRGRGYGYTF. In DNA, the CDR3 is TGTGCCAGTAGGGGCAGGGGCTATGGCTACACCTTC.

This clone appeared once. J is TRBJ2-5 and V is TRBV11-2; D is possibly TRBD2 (5 bases). Trimming stripped 5 bases from V and 2 bases from J, with 18 bases between. The germline V gene has CDR1 SGHAT and CDR2 FQNNGV. This CDR3 spans 16 amino acids. For the CDR3, the DNA is TGTGCCAGCAGCAAAGGAGGTTCGCAGATACAAGAGACCCAGTACTTC. Amino acids: CASSKGGSQIQETQYF.

The CDR3 nucleotides read TGTGCCAGCTCGCGACAGGGGGCAATTAATGAAAAACTGTTTTTT. This translates into CASSRQGAINEKLFF. The rearrangement uses TRBV2 and TRBJ1-4; TRBD1 matches at 10 bases. Germline V gene data show CDR1 as SNHLY and CDR2 as FYNNEI. This CDR3 has 15 residues. Trimming cost V 8 bases and J 4 bases; bases outside gene matches: 7.